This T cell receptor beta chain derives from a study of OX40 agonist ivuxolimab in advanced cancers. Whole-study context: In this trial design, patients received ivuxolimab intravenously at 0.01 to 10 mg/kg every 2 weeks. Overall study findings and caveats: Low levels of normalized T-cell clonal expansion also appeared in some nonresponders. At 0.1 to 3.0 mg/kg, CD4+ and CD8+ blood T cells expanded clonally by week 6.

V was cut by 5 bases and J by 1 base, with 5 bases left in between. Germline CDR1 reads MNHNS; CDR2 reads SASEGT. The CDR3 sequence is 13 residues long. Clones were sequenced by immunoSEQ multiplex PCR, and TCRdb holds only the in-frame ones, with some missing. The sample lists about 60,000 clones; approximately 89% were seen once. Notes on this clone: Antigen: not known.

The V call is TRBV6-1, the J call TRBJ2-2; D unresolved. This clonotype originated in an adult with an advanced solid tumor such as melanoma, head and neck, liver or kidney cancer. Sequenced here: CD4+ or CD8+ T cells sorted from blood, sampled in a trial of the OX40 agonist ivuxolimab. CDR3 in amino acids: CASSKLNTGELFF. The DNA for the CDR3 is TGTGCCAGCAGTAAATTGAACACCGGGGAGCTGTTTTTT.